Following are 6 T cell receptor beta chains from one sample sequenced in a study of vaccination and CD4 T cells after COVID-19 (dated by TCRdb to between 2021 and 2024). The method was PCR. The run used an Illumina iSeq 100. The public reads were reprocessed in TCRdb via fastp at Q25 and MiXCR, keeping in-frame beta chains. Every entry covers one CDR3 protein and lists the most common genes and DNA from its rows. Within this sample are about 39,000 distinct CDR3 sequences, with 35% to 45% of them counted one time only. Clones ranked in the top ten supply 5.8% of the sample. The time point tag for this specimen amounts to: late sampling 161 to 241 days after vaccination in a few convalescent patients. Sequenced material: CD4+ T cells from blood, taken about 7 months after SARS-CoV-2 vaccination. These receptors came from a human donor who had recovered from COVID-19.

This clonotype was detected a few times. The chain carries TRBV10-3 and TRBJ2-3, with 8 bases that match TRBD2. Trimming removed 6 bases from V and 3 bases from J; junction bases left unmatched: 5. This CDR3 is built from 14 residues. Germline V gene sequence: CDR1 ENHRY, CDR2 SYGVKD. The CDR3 nucleotides are TGTGCCATCAGCCCCACTAGCGGAACAGATACGCAGTATTTT. Protein: CAISPTSGTDTQYF.

The table lists this clonotype with a few counts. The rearrangement joins TRBV27 to TRBJ1-1; 7 nucleotides agree with TRBD1. Trimming at V came to 4 bases and at J to 11 bases, leaving 13 bases not matched to a gene. This CDR3 spans 14 amino acids. Germline assignment: CDR1 MNHEY and CDR2 SMNVEV (reference sequence). CDR3 residues: CASSYREGAYPAFF. In nucleotides, the CDR3 is TGTGCCAGCAGTTACCGAGAGGGGGCATACCCCGCTTTCTTT.

This clonotype was counted only a few times. The chain has TRBV28 and TRBJ2-1, with no clear D. Germline CDR1 reads MDHEN; CDR2 reads SYDVKM. CDR3 length: 15 amino acids. Trimming took off 8 bases at V and 1 base at J, with 15 bases between the two ends. CDR3 nucleotide sequence: TGTGCCAGCCGAGTTCCGGCTAGATCCTACAATGAGCAGTTCTTC. Encoded protein: CASRVPARSYNEQFF.

V gene TRBV20-1 combines with J gene TRBJ2-3, with D perhaps TRBD1 (5 bases). The CDR3 has 15 residues. The germline V and J ends were trimmed by 4 bases and 2 bases, with 16 bases remaining between them. CDR1 is DFQATT and CDR2 is SNEGSKA in the germline V gene (reference sequence). The CDR3 nucleotides are TGCAGTGCTAAGGGGTCGCTTCTTAACACAGATACGCAGTATTTT. Amino acid sequence: CSAKGSLLNTDTQYF.

The chain has TRBV7-9 and TRBJ2-5; D might be TRBD1 or TRBD2, each matching 5 bases. The germline V gene encodes CDR1 SEHNR and CDR2 FQNEAQ (reference sequence). Trimming left V 5 bases short and J 5 bases short, with 15 bases between. The CDR3 spans 14 residues. As DNA, the CDR3 is TGTGCCAGCAGCGCAGGGTTGTGGGGGGAGACCCAGTACTTC. Translated: CASSAGLWGETQYF.

This sequence joins TRBV28 and TRBJ2-1; tentatively, D is TRBD2 (5 bases). CDR1 and CDR2 from the germline V gene are MDHEN and SYDVKM. The CDR3 has 15 amino acids. V shed 3 bases and J shed 8 bases, with 17 bases lying between them. The CDR3 sequence: CASSFYELGGDEQFF. The DNA for the CDR3 is TGTGCCAGCAGTTTTTACGAGCTAGGAGGCGATGAGCAGTTCTTC.